Following are 21 T cell receptor beta chains from one sample sequenced in a study of blood T cell repertoires in COVID-19. Repertoires were generated with immunoSEQ multiplex PCR, while TCRdb's copy carries only in-frame clones and drops some. The sample contains about 150,000 clones, more than 75% of which appear only once. Specimen: peripheral blood. The receptor set was obtained from a human donor with acute or convalescent COVID-19. The donor label of this sample is uncertain.

The rearrangement uses TRBV10-3 and TRBJ1-2; tentatively, D is TRBD1 (5 bases). V was cut by 5 bases and J by 4 bases, with 8 bases left in between. Germline values: CDR1 ENHRY, CDR2 SYGVKD. The CDR3 loop spans 12 amino acids. The CDR3 nucleotides read TGTGCCATCAGTCAAGACAGCTATGGCTACACCTTC. As protein: CAISQDSYGYTF.

The rearrangement links TRBV5-8 to TRBJ2-3; 9 positions agree with TRBD1. Germline trimming cut 4 bases from V and 5 bases from J; bases unmatched to any gene: 5. CDR3 length: 14 residues. Looked up from germline, CDR1 is SGHTS and CDR2 is YDEGEE. The CDR3 region is CASSRDRVQDTQYF. For the CDR3, the DNA is TGTGCCAGCAGCCGGGACAGGGTACAAGATACGCAGTATTTT.

J is TRBJ1-1 and V is TRBV5-6, with 11 bases identical to TRBD1. This CDR3 spans 15 amino acids. Germline-derived CDR1 and CDR2 are SGHDT and YYEEEE. Germline trimming cut 0 bases from V and 11 bases from J; bases unmatched to any gene: 9. The chain's CDR3 is CASSLGGQGAFDAFF. In DNA form, the CDR3 reads TGTGCCAGCAGCTTGGGTGGACAGGGGGCTTTCGATGCTTTCTTT.

This chain joins TRBV29-1 and TRBJ1-5; 7 nucleotides line up with TRBD1. Unmatched junction bases numbered 7, after V lost 4 bases and J lost 4 bases. Germline loops: CDR1 SQVTM, CDR2 ANQGSEA. The CDR3 spans 14 residues. CDR3 nucleotides: TGCAGCGTTGGTACAGGGGAGGCGAATCAGCCCCAGCATTTT. Encoded protein: CSVGTGEANQPQHF.

CDR3 sequence reads: CASSSWGGNTEAFF. In DNA form, the CDR3 reads TGTGCCAGCAGCTCCTGGGGGGGGAACACTGAAGCTTTCTTT. V is TRBV3-1 (or the pseudogene TRBV3-2) and J is TRBJ1-1; tentatively, D is TRBD1 (5 bases). CDR1 is LGHDT and CDR2 is YNNKEL in the germline V gene (reference sequence). The V end lost 5 bases, the J end lost 1 base, and 11 bases lay between the germline ends. This CDR3 comprises 14 residues.

The rearrangement links TRBV4-2 to TRBJ2-3, with D possibly matching TRBD2 (5 bases). V lost 4 bases to trimming and J lost 6 bases, with 17 bases between them. Per the germline V gene, CDR1 is LGHNA and CDR2 is YNFKEQ. The CDR3 sequence is 15 residues long. CDR3 sequence reads: CASSRGLMVFDTQYF. For the CDR3, the DNA is TGTGCCAGCAGCCGAGGGTTGATGGTGTTTGATACGCAGTATTTT.

This chain links TRBV6-5 with TRBJ2-5; 8 nucleotides align to TRBD1. The J segment lost 5 bases and the V segment lost 4 bases, leaving 9 bases of the junction unmatched. This CDR3 is built from 15 residues. From germline, CDR1 is MNHEY and CDR2 SVGAGI. This CDR3 is CASSFNRGVGETQYF. CDR3 DNA sequence: TGTGCCAGCAGTTTCAACAGGGGGGTAGGGGAGACCCAGTACTTC.

The chain recombines TRBV29-1 with TRBJ1-2, with TRBD1 identical over 10 bases. Germline V lookup: CDR1 SQVTM, CDR2 ANQGSEA. The CDR3 is 12 amino acids. Losses at the gene ends were 6 bases for V and 13 bases for J; bases not matched to a gene: 11. CDR3 region: CSVGDRGEGGTF. The DNA of the CDR3 is TGCAGCGTAGGGGACAGGGGAGAGGGTGGCACCTTC.

In DNA, the CDR3 is TGTGCCAGCACCGAACCAGGGGGCACAGATACGCAGTATTTT. This codes for CASTEPGGTDTQYF. The chain couples TRBV6-5 to TRBJ2-3, with D tentatively TRBD1 (6 bases). Germline loops: CDR1 MNHEY, CDR2 SVGAGI. This CDR3 is 14 amino acids long. V was pared by 7 bases and J by 1 base, with 12 bases between.

The rearrangement uses TRBV4-2 and TRBJ2-5; D is perhaps TRBD1 (5 bases). V lost 2 bases and J lost 2, with 15 bases in between. The CDR3 has 16 amino acids. The germline V gene encodes CDR1 LGHNA and CDR2 YNFKEQ. The CDR3 region is CASSQSPTGSQETQYF. DNA for the CDR3: TGTGCCAGCAGCCAAAGTCCCACAGGTTCTCAAGAGACCCAGTACTTC.

The genes are TRBV5-5 and TRBJ1-1; unclear D gene. Germline V gene lookup returns CDR1 SGHKS and CDR2 YYEKEE (reference sequence). V was cut by 6 bases and J by 2 bases, with 14 bases left in between. The CDR3 covers 14 residues. Written as DNA, the CDR3 is TGTGCCAGCACTATGATCGTTAGCAACACTGAAGCTTTCTTT. This encodes CASTMIVSNTEAFF.

J is TRBJ1-1 and V is TRBV6-5; no definite D call. With 5 bases removed from V and 0 bases from J, the gap between germline ends came to 7 bases. The length of the CDR3 is 13 residues. Germline V lookup: CDR1 MNHEY, CDR2 SVGAGI. The CDR3 nucleotides read TGTGCCAGCAGTCTCGCGGTGAACACTGAAGCTTTCTTT. Translation gives CASSLAVNTEAFF.

The chain is built from TRBV5-1 and TRBJ1-1, with TRBD1 identical over 7 bases. V dropped 4 bases and J dropped 6; count of bases not matched to a gene: 9. CDR1 and CDR2 (germline): SGHRS, YFSETQ. CDR3 size: 14 residues. The CDR3 sequence is CASSPRDSISEAFF. CDR3 coding DNA: TGCGCCAGCAGCCCTAGGGACAGTATCTCTGAAGCTTTCTTT.

The chain couples TRBV5-4 to TRBJ1-3; the D is unclear. The CDR3 runs 13 residues. V shed 1 base and J shed 6 bases, with 8 bases lying between them. Germline V gene lookup returns CDR1 SGHNT and CDR2 YYREEE (reference sequence). Here the CDR3 reads CASSLQATNTIYF. In DNA form, the CDR3 reads TGTGCCAGCAGCTTGCAGGCAACAAACACCATATATTTT.

The chain uses TRBV5-1 and TRBJ2-5, with TRBD2 matching over 10 bases. The CDR3 covers 15 residues. Trimming took 0 bases from V and 5 from J; bases not matched to a gene: 4. Germline-derived CDR1 and CDR2 are SGHRS and YFSETQ. The CDR3 nucleotides are TGCGCCAGCAGCTTGGAGCGGGGGGGCTGGGAGACCCAGTACTTC. Encoded protein: CASSLERGGWETQYF.

This rearrangement joins TRBV5-1 to TRBJ2-1, with 9 bases aligning to TRBD1. The CDR3 covers 15 residues. With V trimmed by 4 bases and J by 7 bases, 9 bases remained unmatched. Per the germline V gene, CDR1 is SGHRS and CDR2 is YFSETQ. Written as DNA, the CDR3 is TGCGCCAGCAGCCCCGGACAGGGGTCAGGAAATGAGCAGTTCTTC. Its protein is CASSPGQGSGNEQFF.

The J gene is TRBJ2-7, the V gene TRBV19; maybe TRBD1 (6 bases). The CDR3 extends over 14 amino acids. Germline lookup yields CDR1 LNHDA and CDR2 SQIVND (reference sequence). Trimming left V 6 bases short and J 5 bases short, with 17 bases between. In nucleotides, the CDR3 is TGTGCCAGTAGGGGGACATTGGGTTCCAACGAGCAGTACTTC. This gives the protein CASRGTLGSNEQYF.

This clone showed up many times. Additional DNA sequences in this sample encode the identical CDR3. The chain carries TRBV27 and TRBJ1-1; tentatively, D is TRBD1 (5 bases). This CDR3 is built from 13 residues. CDR1 MNHEY and CDR2 SMNVEV come from the germline V gene (reference sequence). Trimming took off 3 bases at V and 2 bases at J, with 7 bases between the two ends. The CDR3 DNA reads TGTGCCAGCAGTTTTAGGGGTAACACTGAAGCTTTCTTT. It encodes CASSFRGNTEAFF.

This clone has only a few counts. V and J are TRBV6-1 and TRBJ2-7, with D uncertain. Trimming removed 2 bases from V and 0 bases from J, with 5 bases in between. The CDR3 contains 13 residues. Germline CDR1 is MNHNS and CDR2 is SASEGT. CDR3 in amino acids: CASSESLSYEQYF. The CDR3 DNA reads as TGTGCCAGCAGTGAATCCCTCTCCTACGAGCAGTACTTC.

This clone was picked up a small number of times. The gene calls are TRBV5-1 and TRBJ1-1, with TRBD1 matching 11 bases. V lost 0 bases, J lost 1 base, and 5 bases stayed unmatched. The CDR3 is made up of 17 amino acids. Germline V CDR1 and CDR2: SGHRS, YFSETQ. CDR3 in amino acids: CASSLGGQGASNTEAFF. CDR3 DNA: TGCGCCAGCAGCTTGGGCGGACAGGGGGCGTCGAACACTGAAGCTTTCTTT.

The chain joins TRBV4-2 to TRBJ1-5, with 9 nucleotides matching TRBD1. In germline, CDR1 is LGHNA, CDR2 YNFKEQ. The CDR3 has 15 residues. V was pared by 2 bases and J by 7 bases, with 6 bases of the junction left unmatched. The CDR3 loop reads CASSQSGQGGQPQHF. DNA for the CDR3: TGTGCCAGCAGCCAATCGGGACAGGGAGGACAGCCCCAGCATTTT.